There are a few counts of the clone carrying this T cell receptor beta chain. Its antigen is as yet unknown. This sample was taken from a study of beta chain features in type 1 diabetes. The CDR3 has 13 amino acids. Germline V gene data show CDR1 as GTSNPN and CDR2 as SVGIG (reference sequence). Study-level findings and limits: Insertion counts at VDJ junctions were lower in type 1 diabetes patients, who also showed more deletions there.

The whole isolated RNA underwent reverse transcription, so sequencing captured expressed TCRB transcripts. The read count averaged roughly 3.5 million across naive, central memory and regulatory T cell samples. Sequencing was performed with immunoSEQ multiplex PCR; in TCRdb, only in-frame clones are kept and a portion is missing. The repertoire holds about 350,000 clones, with 15% to 20% as singletons. The collection from each donor was one heparinised blood draw averaging roughly 100 mL. Via CD45RO/CCR7/CD25/CD127/CD95/CD27, cells of the CD4+ naive, central memory, regulatory and stem cell-like memory subsets were sorted.

The source is a woman younger than 30 in good health. The V call is TRBV30, the J call TRBJ1-4, with TRBD1 matching 9 bases. Sequencing was carried out using naive CD4+ T cells from blood. The CDR3 nucleotides read TGTGCTTGTTCCGGGACAGGGAGTGGAAAACTGTTTTTT. Encoded protein: CACSGTGSGKLFF.